One and the same sample provided the 5 T cell receptor beta chains below, sequenced in a study of vaccination and CD4 T cells after COVID-19. The Oncomine TCR Beta short-read assay sequenced DNA from cultured CD4+ T cells. TCRdb re-analysed the PCR reads in MiXCR, keeping a single row per CDR3 protein. The profile shows over 14,000 distinct CDR3 sequences, about 46% of them singletons. No antigen has been assigned to these receptors. As for treatment: roughly 11-day PBMC culture with coronavirus spike peptide pools or control peptides (ViraFEST assay). Sample: cultured CD4+ T cells from blood. These receptors were obtained from a human donor with COVID-19.

CDR3 loop: CASSPNTGQGYGYTF. CDR3 nucleotides: TGTGCCAGCTCACCTAACACGGGGCAGGGCTATGGCTACACCTTC. This chain links TRBV18 with TRBJ1-2; D is perhaps TRBD1 (5 bases). The CDR3 consists of 15 residues. Trimming shortened V by 3 bases and J by 4 bases, and 15 bases separated the two germline ends. The germline gives CDR1 KGHSH, CDR2 LQKENI. Full variable domain (remainder filled in from reference TRBV18 and TRBJ1-2): NAGVMQNPRHLVRRRGQEARLRCSPMKGHSHVYWYRQLPEEGLKFMVYLQKENIIDESGMPKERFSAEFPKEGPSILRIQQVVRGDSAAYFCASSPNTGQGYGYTFGSGTRLTVV.

The V call is TRBV6-5, the J call TRBJ2-2, with D possibly being TRBD1 (5 bases). The CDR3 runs to 17 residues. Trimming cost V 2 bases and J 1 base, with 14 bases left between them. Germline lookup yields CDR1 MNHEY and CDR2 SVGAGI. CDR3 nucleotides: TGTGCCAGCAGTTACGAGACAGCATCGATGAACACCGGGGAGCTGTTTTTT. Protein: CASSYETASMNTGELFF.

In this sample, this clonotype turned up a few times. The J gene is TRBJ1-5, the V gene TRBV6-2 or TRBV6-3, with D possibly TRBD1 on 6 matching bases. This CDR3 has 19 amino acids. Deletions cut 2 bases from V and 5 bases from J, with 25 bases between. CDR1 MNHEY and CDR2 SVGEGT come from the germline V gene. The CDR3 here is CASSYPQGVGVVRDQPQHF. For the CDR3, the DNA is TGTGCCAGCAGTTACCCACAGGGTGTCGGCGTAGTTCGCGATCAGCCCCAGCATTTT.

This rearrangement joins TRBV19 to TRBJ1-5, with D maybe TRBD1 (6 bases). The ends were cut back, 7 bases at V and 0 bases at J, with 10 bases in the middle. Germline CDR1 LNHDA, CDR2 SQIVND (reference sequence). The CDR3 is 14 residues long. The CDR3 region has the DNA TGTGCCAGTACCAGGGGCTATAGCAATCAGCCCCAGCATTTT. This codes for CASTRGYSNQPQHF.

V and J are TRBV7-2 and TRBJ2-5; D might be TRBD1 (5 bases). V lost 1 base and J 2 bases, leaving 14 bases between the germline ends. There are 16 residues in the CDR3. In germline, CDR1 is SGHTA, CDR2 FQGNSA. The CDR3 nucleotides read TGTGCCAGCAGCTTAGTGGCTTCGCCAGGGCAAGAGACCCAGTACTTC. Amino acid sequence: CASSLVASPGQETQYF.